What follows are 16 T cell receptor beta chains derived from one specimen sequenced in a study of T cells in Graves' hyperthyroidism and ophthalmopathy. The source material, RNA transcripts, was used to amplify TCR beta CDR3 regions. Carried out on the TCR CDR3, a first-round RT-PCR used the HTBI primer set. TCRdb fed the multiplex PCR reads into MiXCR, producing one record per CDR3 protein. The data show 500,000 to 550,000 distinct CDR3 sequences, just under 20% seen once. The specimen was blood. The receptors derive from a man aged 40-50 years with Graves' ophthalmopathy.

The sample holds many counts of this clonotype. The chain uses TRBV11-2 and TRBJ2-7; D not resolved. V was trimmed by 5 bases and J by 6 bases, leaving 14 bases between them. This CDR3 spans 13 amino acids. The germline V gene encodes CDR1 SGHAT and CDR2 FQNNGV. The CDR3 bases are TGTGCCAGCAGCCCCCAGTGGGCTTCCGAGCAGTACTTC. Its protein is CASSPQWASEQYF. Filled out from reference TRBV11-2 and TRBJ2-7, the complete variable domain reads EAGVAQSPRYKIIEKRQSVAFWCNPISGHATLYWYQQILGQGPKLLIQFQNNGVVDDSQLPKDRFSAERLKGVDSTLKIQPAKLEDSAVYLCASSPQWASEQYFGPGTRLTVT.

This clonotype appeared many times. The DNA of the CDR3 is TGCAGTACGATAGCGGGAGGTAGCACAGATACGCAGTATTTT. Translated, it gives CSTIAGGSTDTQYF. The chain has TRBV20-1 and TRBJ2-3, with 10 bases fitting TRBD2. After removal of 8 bases from V and 0 bases from J, the junction contained 5 bases not matched to a gene. This CDR3 is built from 14 residues. Germline V gives CDR1 DFQATT, CDR2 SNEGSKA (reference sequence).

This clonotype has a count of ten or more. The J gene is TRBJ2-1, the V gene TRBV5-1, with D tentatively TRBD1 (8 bases). V was pared by 5 bases and J by 9 bases, with 15 bases between. The CDR3 contains 13 residues. The V gene's germline CDR1 is SGHRS and CDR2 YFSETQ. CDR3 in amino acids: CASRPTGGGEQFF. The CDR3, as DNA: TGCGCCAGCAGACCAACAGGGGGGGGTGAGCAGTTCTTC.

The table lists this clonotype with a few counts. The chain uses TRBV12-3 or TRBV12-4 and TRBJ2-7; 7 bases line up with TRBD1. CDR3 size: 12 residues. The V segment lost 0 bases and the J segment 12 bases; nucleotides outside the gene matches: 5. This CDR3 reads CASSLAQRGPYF. As DNA, the CDR3 is TGTGCCAGCAGTTTAGCCCAAAGGGGGCCGTACTTC.

At least ten counts were recorded for this clonotype. The V call is TRBV11-2, the J call TRBJ2-3; 7 bases align to TRBD2. The CDR3 has 15 residues. V trimming: 5 bases; J trimming: 2 bases; junction bases outside the gene matches: 7. Germline lookup yields CDR1 SGHAT and CDR2 FQNNGV. Here the CDR3 DNA reads TGTGCCAGCAGCCCACTAGGGACTAACACAGATACGCAGTATTTT. Amino acid sequence: CASSPLGTNTDTQYF.

This clonotype was seen many times. An end of the junction differs from the germline gene, which may be a read error. The chain combines TRBV5-1 with TRBJ2-3; possibly TRBD1 for D (6 bases). Germline lookup yields CDR1 SGHRS and CDR2 YFSETQ. The CDR3 has 14 amino acids. CDR3 sequence (DNA): TGTGCCAGCAGCTTGGGGGCTAGCACAGATACGCAGTATTTT. It codes for CASSLGASTDTQYF.

This chain uses TRBV7-2 with TRBJ1-1, with 8 bases aligning to TRBD1. V gave up 3 bases and J gave up 8 bases; unmatched junction bases: 11. The CDR3 spans 15 residues. Germline CDR1 is SGHTA and CDR2 is FQGNSA. For the CDR3, the DNA is TGTGCCAGCAGCTTGACCCCAGCACGACAGGGGGAAGCTTTCTTT. Amino acid sequence: CASSLTPARQGEAFF.

V gene TRBV4-1 combines with J gene TRBJ2-1; D unclear. V was cut by 2 bases and J by 0 bases, with 11 bases left in between. This CDR3 has 16 residues. The V gene's germline CDR1 is MGHRA and CDR2 YSYEKL. CDR3 DNA: TGCGCCAGCAGCCAATTCGGGTTAAGCTCCTACAATGAGCAGTTCTTC. It specifies CASSQFGLSSYNEQFF.

The chain carries TRBV5-1 and TRBJ2-3; 8 positions agree with TRBD2. Germline CDR1 and CDR2: SGHRS and YFSETQ. The CDR3 sequence is 17 residues long. V lost 4 bases and J lost 4; bases outside the gene matches: 14. This CDR3 reads CASSPAAAGVLSDTQYF. In nucleotides, the CDR3 is TGCGCCAGCAGCCCGGCGGCAGCGGGAGTACTGTCAGATACGCAGTATTTT.

The rearrangement links TRBV19 to TRBJ2-3; TRBD2 matches 8 bases. The CDR3 spans 13 residues. V lost 3 bases, J lost 4 bases, and 0 bases stayed unmatched. Germline loops: CDR1 LNHDA, CDR2 SQIVND (reference sequence). CDR3 amino acids: CASSIGRADTQYF. The CDR3 nucleotides read TGTGCCAGTAGTATCGGGAGGGCAGATACGCAGTATTTT.

This clonotype was seen ten or more times. The chain uses TRBV10-3 and TRBJ1-1, with 7 bases identical to TRBD1. Unmatched junction bases numbered 4, after V lost 6 bases and J lost 3 bases. Germline V gene sequence: CDR1 ENHRY, CDR2 SYGVKD. This CDR3 has 13 amino acids. CDR3 region: CAIRRQGDTEAFF. CDR3 coding DNA: TGTGCCATCAGGCGACAGGGCGACACTGAAGCTTTCTTT.

This clonotype was detected a few times. The chain carries TRBV5-1 and TRBJ2-3; TRBD2 is a possible D gene (5 bases). V was trimmed by 4 bases and J by 1 base, leaving 13 bases between them. This CDR3 has 15 residues. From germline, CDR1 is SGHRS and CDR2 YFSETQ. Here the CDR3 DNA reads TGCGCCAGCAGCCACAAAGTGGGAGGCACAGATACGCAGTATTTT. This gives the protein CASSHKVGGTDTQYF.

The table lists this clonotype with many counts. This chain uses TRBV13 with TRBJ2-3, with unresolved D. Germline loops: CDR1 PRHDT, CDR2 FYEKMQ (reference sequence). This CDR3 spans 14 amino acids. V lost 5 bases and J 0 bases, leaving 9 bases between the germline ends. This chain's CDR3 is CASSRRPSTDTQYF. CDR3 coding DNA: TGTGCCAGCAGCCGGCGGCCGAGCACAGATACGCAGTATTTT.

The V call is TRBV9, the J call TRBJ2-2; D is undetermined. Per germline, CDR1 SGDLS and CDR2 YYNGEE. V dropped 0 bases and J dropped 9 bases, with 9 bases sitting between them. This CDR3 contains 13 residues. The CDR3 protein is CASSVGGHRELFF. The DNA for the CDR3 is TGTGCCAGCAGCGTAGGAGGTCACCGGGAGCTGTTTTTT. The full variable domain, completed using reference TRBV9 and TRBJ2-2, is DSGVTQTPKHLITATGQRVTLRCSPRSGDLSVYWYQQSLDQGLQFLIQYYNGEERAKGNILERFSAQQFPDLHSELNLSSLELGDSALYFCASSVGGHRELFFGEGSRLTVL.

This clonotype has at least ten counts. J is TRBJ1-2 and V is TRBV28; 7 bases are shared with TRBD1. V lost 5 bases to trimming and J lost 0 bases; unmatched junction nucleotides: 6. In germline, CDR1 is MDHEN, CDR2 SYDVKM. The CDR3 extends over 15 amino acids. As DNA, the CDR3 is TGTGCCAGCAGTGAAGATGACAGGGCTAACTATGGCTACACCTTC. It encodes CASSEDDRANYGYTF.

The V gene is TRBV10-3, the J gene TRBJ2-1, with D unclear. V was clipped by 9 bases and J by 5 bases, with 17 bases between them. The germline V gene encodes CDR1 ENHRY and CDR2 SYGVKD. The length of the CDR3 is 14 residues. The CDR3: CAMKRQAVDNEQFF. The CDR3 DNA is TGTGCCATGAAGAGGCAGGCGGTTGACAATGAGCAGTTCTTC.